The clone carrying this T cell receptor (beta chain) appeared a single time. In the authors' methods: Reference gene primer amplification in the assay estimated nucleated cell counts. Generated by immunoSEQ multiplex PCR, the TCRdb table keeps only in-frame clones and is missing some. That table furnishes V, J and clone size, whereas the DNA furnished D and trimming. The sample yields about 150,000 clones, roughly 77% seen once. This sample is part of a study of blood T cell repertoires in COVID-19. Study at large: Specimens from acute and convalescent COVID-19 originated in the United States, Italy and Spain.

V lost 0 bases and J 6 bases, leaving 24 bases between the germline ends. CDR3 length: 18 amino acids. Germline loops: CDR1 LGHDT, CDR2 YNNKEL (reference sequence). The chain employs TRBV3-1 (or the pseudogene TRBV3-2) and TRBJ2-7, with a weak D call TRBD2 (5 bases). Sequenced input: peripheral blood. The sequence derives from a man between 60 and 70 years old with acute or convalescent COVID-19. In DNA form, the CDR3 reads TGTGCCAGCAGCCAAGAGAAGGCCGGGTGGAGAGGGCTCTCCGAGCAGTACTTC. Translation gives CASSQEKAGWRGLSEQYF.